This T cell receptor (beta chain) was identified during a study of blood T cell repertoires in COVID-19. Study context: Sites across the United States, Italy and Spain contributed samples from acute and convalescent COVID-19. The analysed material was cDNA or gDNA that came from T cells, B-cell-depleted T cells, or PBMCs.

Authors' processing steps: Scientists estimated how many nucleated cells there were by amplifying reference gene primers. Sequencing used immunoSEQ multiplex PCR; TCRdb keeps in-frame clones, though not all of them. V, J and clone size are taken as reported in that table, and D and trimming were inferred from the DNA itself. The sample contains over 200,000 clones, about four fifths of which appear only once. Germline CDR1 and CDR2: LNHDA and SQIVND (reference sequence). V was pared by 7 bases and J by 0 bases, with 16 bases between. This CDR3 has 16 amino acids. The rearrangement uses TRBV19 and TRBJ2-1, with unresolved D. What was sequenced was peripheral blood. The sequence was obtained from a woman between 50 and 59 years old with active or convalescent COVID-19. This chain's CDR3 is CASTRRTPSSYNEQFF. The CDR3 nucleotides are TGTGCCAGTACTCGGCGTACACCTAGCTCCTACAATGAGCAGTTCTTC. The whole variable domain, remainder taken from reference TRBV19 and TRBJ2-1, is DGGITQSPKYLFRKEGQNVTLSCEQNLNHDAMYWYRQDPGQGLRLIYYSQIVNDFQKGDIAEGYSVSREKKESFPLTVTSAQKNPTAFYLCASTRRTPSSYNEQFFGPGTRLTVL.